The rows below give T cell receptor beta chains drawn from one sample of a study of tumor-infiltrating lymphocytes in primary liver carcinoma. TCRdb reprocessed the multiplex PCR reads via MiXCR and lists one record per CDR3 protein. In the table there are more than 150,000 distinct CDR3 sequences, roughly three fifths of which are singletons. The sample comprised peripheral blood. These receptors were collected from a man aged 40-49 years with primary liver carcinoma and hepatitis B virus infection. The CDR3 runs from the conserved cysteine through the conserved F or W. Each record gives: J gene, clone size, D gene, V gene, CDR3 DNA, CDR3 protein. The D gene is left open where the match is weak. Some rows have no size entry. The others give once, few or many, or a class for an expanded clone.

TRBJ2-2,-,-,TRBV6-1,TGTGCCATTTGGGACCCGAACACCGGGGAGCTGTTTTTT,CAIWDPNTGELFF
TRBJ2-7,-,-,TRBV28,TGTGCCAGCATCATGAAGAGGATATACTACGAGCAGTACTTC,CASIMKRIYYEQYF
TRBJ2-7,-,-,TRBV28,TGTGCCAGCAGACACTTAGCGGTTCGCTCCTACGAGCAGTACTTC,CASRHLAVRSYEQYF
TRBJ2-7,-,-,TRBV10-3,TGTGCCACGTGCCCGAAGCCCACCCTTGGTACCATCAAAGGACCCTACGATCAGTACTTC,CATCPKPTLGTIKGPYDQYF
TRBJ2-2,once,-,TRBV10-3,TGTGCCATCAGTGAGACAGGGTTTAACACCGGGGAGCTGTTTTTT,CAISETGFNTGELFF
TRBJ2-1,-,-,TRBV12-3/TRBV12-4,TGTGCCAGCTCTCCCACGAGTCCTAAGCAGCTCTTC,CASSPTSPKQLF
TRBJ1-1,few,-,TRBV12-3/TRBV12-4,TGTGCCAGCAGGCCAATGAACACTGAAGCTTTCTTT,CASRPMNTEAFF
TRBJ2-2,few,TRBD1,TRBV28,TGTGCCAGCGAAGCAGGACAGGGCACCGGGGAGCTGTTTTTT,CASEAGQGTGELFF
TRBJ2-2,-,TRBD1,TRBV10-2,TGCGCCAGCAGTTGTCAGACAGGGGGGTACGAGGGGGAGCTGTTTTTT,CASSCQTGGYEGELFF
TRBJ1-5,-,TRBD1,TRBV29-1,TGCAGCGTTACAGGGGTGGGCAATCAGCCCCAGCATTTT,CSVTGVGNQPQHF
TRBJ2-1,-,TRBD2,TRBV29-1,TGCAGCGTTGTCCCCATGGGCGGGAGCTCCTACAATGAGCAGTTCTTC,CSVVPMGGSSYNEQFF
TRBJ2-5,-,-,TRBV7-9,TGTGCCAGCACCATAACGGGTGGTAAAGAGACCCAGTACTTC,CASTITGGKETQYF
TRBJ2-7,few,-,TRBV14,TGTGCCAGCTCCCGAGGCGGGTACGAGCAGTACTTC,CASSRGGYEQYF
TRBJ1-5,-,-,TRBV6-1,TGTGCCAGCAGCGGGGCAGGGCGGTCGGAGGGCAATCAGCCCCAGCATTTT,CASSGAGRSEGNQPQHF
TRBJ2-1,once,TRBD2,TRBV5-1,TGCGCCAGCAGCGCCGGGACTAGTAACGATGAGCAGTTCTTC,CASSAGTSNDEQFF
TRBJ2-5,few,-,TRBV6-6,TGTGCCAGCAGTTTATCCGGGAGAACCCAGTACTTC,CASSLSGRTQYF
TRBJ2-7,-,-,TRBV5-5,TGTGCCAGCAGCTTAGGTGCGATGGGGGCCTACGAGCAGTACTTC,CASSLGAMGAYEQYF
TRBJ2-5,-,-,TRBV4-1,TGCGCCAGCAGCTCCGGGGAAAGGGGCCAAGAGACCCAGTACTTC,CASSSGERGQETQYF
TRBJ2-1,-,-,TRBV6-5,TGTGCCAGCAGTCATGAGGGCAACGTCCTCAATGAGCAGTTCTTC,CASSHEGNVLNEQFF
TRBJ2-3,few,-,TRBV12-3/TRBV12-4,TGTGCCAGCAGTTTTGCGACTCGCGAATCTAGCACAGATACGCAGTATTTT,CASSFATRESSTDTQYF
TRBJ2-1,-,-,TRBV5-6,TGTACCAGCAGCCCAGTGGTAGGGAGCTCCTGCAATGAGCAGTTCTTC,CTSSPVVGSSCNEQFF
TRBJ2-5,-,-,TRBV29-1,TGCAGCGTTGAAGTTGAGGAATCGAAGACCCAGTACTTC,CSVEVEESKTQYF